This T cell receptor (beta chain) originates from a study of cytotoxic CD8 clonotypes in ibrutinib-treated CLL (TCRdb year 2021). Regarding the research as a whole: The cohort had around twelve relapsed/refractory and about 15 treatment-naive patients; 17 were IGHV unmutated. Responses were partial in approximately 24 patients and complete in 2; after median 68 months follow-up, about 14 stayed in remission and approximately twelve progressed. Samples at response were collected after a median of about 13 months of treatment, with a range of roughly 6 to 36 months. An average of 255,043 productive templates and some 99,000 productive rearrangements was obtained per sample. Longitudinal samples were obtainable from about 30% of the 86 participants in the trial. Cryopreserved peripheral blood mononuclear cells were collected before treatment, at response, and at either disease progression or sustained remission. Every sample from remission and from progressive disease was obtained while the patients were still on ibrutinib.

The count of this clone is one. There is no known antigen for this receptor. Base-call qualities are not available, and no considerably larger clone is one nucleotide away. The goal of deep resolution MiSeq sequencing was a depth between 1 in 1 million and 1 in 200,000 T cells, and coverage averaged 10x per clonotype. The immunoSEQ hsTCRB Kit was used to generate TCR beta libraries. Per the authors' processing: ImmunoSEQ Data Assistant and ImmunoSEQ Analyzer were used for data analysis, and V, D and J genes were assigned according to IMGT definitions. Clonality was computed as one minus normalized Shannon entropy of productive rearrangement frequencies, ranging from 0 to 1. Only overrepresented clonotypes making up at least 0.05% of the repertoire of each patient were included in the public clonotype analysis. Approximately 13 age-matched healthy donor repertoires from immuneACCESS served as clonality controls. The immuneACCESS repertoire file appears here via TCRdb, limited to in-frame rearrangements. These files lack a portion of the clones; in checked studies, under half of the deficit traces to unresolved V genes, and the cause of the others is not known. For V, J and clone size, that table is used; D and trimming come from the DNA. The sample includes around 70,000 clones, with approximately 70% observed a single time. The top ten clonotypes cover roughly 5.7% of the sample.

Beyond this particular receptor, the publication reports: Sampling times were not matched between patients in sustained remission and patients whose disease was progressing, and lymph node repertoires were not examined. Clonality rose at ibrutinib response, remained stable during sustained remission, and dropped back toward baseline at progression. At baseline, clonality was higher than in age-matched healthy donors and showed a strong correlation with circulating CD8+ T-cell counts. Public clonotypes were found to be uncommon and were observed to contract or remain stable during treatment; the increase in clonality was shown to reflect expansion of private clonotypes at ibrutinib response.

Sample time point, as interpreted from the label and publication: more than 10 months on ibrutinib. For TCR beta library preparation, approximately 2 micrograms of genomic DNA were isolated from cryopreserved PBMCs. Longitudinal blood samples from CLL patients receiving ibrutinib monotherapy were subjected to high-throughput TCR beta sequencing. The patients took part in an open-label, single-center phase 2 trial of ibrutinib monotherapy. The junction shows trimming of 7 bases on V and 7 bases on J, plus 20 bases between the germline ends. Sequences MNHNY (CDR1) and SVGAGI (CDR2) are obtained from the germline V gene (reference sequence). Spanning cysteine to phenylalanine, the CDR3 consists of 14 amino acids. The read is trimmed to its CDR3 DNA, 42 bases read in frame from base 1.

The sample consisted of PBMCs, taken after 12 months of ibrutinib treatment. This TCR came from a human donor with chronic lymphocytic leukemia. The rearranged chain carries TRBV6-6 and TRBJ2-7; the D gene cannot be resolved beyond TRBD1 or TRBD2, each matching 5 bases. The DNA sequence is TGTGCCAGCACCCGGGACCGGAGTAGTCAGGAGCAGTACTTC. The encoded protein is CASTRDRSSQEQYF.